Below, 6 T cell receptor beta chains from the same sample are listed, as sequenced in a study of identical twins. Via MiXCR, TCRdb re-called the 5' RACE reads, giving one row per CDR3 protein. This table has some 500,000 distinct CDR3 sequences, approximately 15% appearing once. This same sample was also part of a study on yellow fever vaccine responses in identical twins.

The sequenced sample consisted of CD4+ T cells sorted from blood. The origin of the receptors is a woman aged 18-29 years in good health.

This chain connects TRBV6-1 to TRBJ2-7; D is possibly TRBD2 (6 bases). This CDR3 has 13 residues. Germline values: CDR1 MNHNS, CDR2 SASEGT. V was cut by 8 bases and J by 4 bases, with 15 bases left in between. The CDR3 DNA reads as TGTGCCAGCGGAGCGGGCCGAAGGTACGAGCAGTACTTC. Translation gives CASGAGRRYEQYF.

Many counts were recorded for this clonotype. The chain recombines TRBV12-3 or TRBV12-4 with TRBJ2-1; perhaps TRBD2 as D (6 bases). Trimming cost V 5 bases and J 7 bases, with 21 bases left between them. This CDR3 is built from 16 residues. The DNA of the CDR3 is TGTGCCAGCAGTACGGGATTCGCGGGACCGGAGAATGAGCAGTTCTTC. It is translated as CASSTGFAGPENEQFF.

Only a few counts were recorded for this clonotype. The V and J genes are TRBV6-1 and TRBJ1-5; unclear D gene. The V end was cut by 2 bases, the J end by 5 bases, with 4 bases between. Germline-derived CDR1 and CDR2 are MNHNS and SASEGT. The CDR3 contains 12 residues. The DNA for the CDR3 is TGTGCCAGCAGTGAAATCGATCAGCCCCAGCATTTT. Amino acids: CASSEIDQPQHF.

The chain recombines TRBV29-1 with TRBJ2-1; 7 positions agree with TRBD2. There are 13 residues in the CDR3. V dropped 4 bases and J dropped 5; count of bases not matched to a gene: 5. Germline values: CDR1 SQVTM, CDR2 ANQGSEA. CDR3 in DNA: TGCAGCGTTGGTTGGACTAGAAACAATGAGCAGTTCTTC. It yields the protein CSVGWTRNNEQFF.

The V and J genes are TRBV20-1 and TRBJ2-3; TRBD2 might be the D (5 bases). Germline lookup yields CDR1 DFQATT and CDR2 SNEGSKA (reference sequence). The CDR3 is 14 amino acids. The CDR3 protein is CSTKRSSGTDTQYF. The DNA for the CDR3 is TGCAGCACCAAGCGGAGTTCGGGCACAGATACGCAGTATTTT.

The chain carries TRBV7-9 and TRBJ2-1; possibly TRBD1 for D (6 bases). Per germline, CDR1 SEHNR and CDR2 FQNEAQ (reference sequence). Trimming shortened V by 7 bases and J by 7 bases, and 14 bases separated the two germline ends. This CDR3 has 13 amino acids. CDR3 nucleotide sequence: TGTGCCAGCATCGTTAAAGGGGGAAATGAGCAGTTCTTC. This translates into CASIVKGGNEQFF.